This TCR beta chain came from a study of blood T cell repertoires in COVID-19. Study context: The samples span acute and convalescent COVID-19 from the United States, Italy and Spain. In each case, the material was cDNA or gDNA derived from T cells, B-cell-depleted T cells, or PBMCs.

Per the authors' pipeline: Nucleated cell counts were estimated from reference gene primer amplification. The protocol was immunoSEQ multiplex PCR, while the TCRdb copy is restricted to in-frame clones and leaves out a portion. The V and J calls and clone size are taken from that table; D and trimming were inferred from the DNA. In the table there are some 20,000 clones, approximately 86% of which are singletons. The TCR was taken from a man between 65 and 79 years old with acute or convalescent COVID-19. Sequenced material: peripheral blood.

The CDR3 is CASSPPYTYEQYF. Written as DNA, the CDR3 is TGTGCCAGCTCACCCCCTTACACCTACGAGCAGTACTTC. The chain couples TRBV18 to TRBJ2-7, with D unresolved. Per germline, CDR1 KGHSH and CDR2 LQKENI. V dropped 3 bases and J dropped 2 bases, with 8 bases sitting between them. The CDR3 loop spans 13 amino acids.